This is a list of T cell receptor beta chains from one sample in a study of blood T cells in healthy people across ages. Each CDR3 protein is one row after TCRdb ran MiXCR on the 5' RACE reads. The sample contains hundreds of thousands of distinct CDR3 sequences, around a quarter of which appear only once. This same sample was also taken into another study, of T cells of mothers and their children.

The material sequenced was blood. These receptors came from a boy younger than 18 in good health. The CDR3 runs from the conserved cysteine through the conserved F or W. Fields, in order: J gene, clone size, V gene, CDR3 protein. Expanded clones are given a class, and other clones once, few, many or no size at all.

TRBJ1-1,NA,TRBV7-2,CASSLVVAGTTEAFF
TRBJ1-3,few,TRBV2,CASREGSSSGNTIYF
TRBJ2-7,few,TRBV7-9,CASRGDREPYEQYF
NA,NA,TRBV7-9,CASSYMTSGRYEQFF
TRBJ2-5,NA,TRBV2,CASSFGSTPFQETQYF
TRBJ1-2,NA,TRBV2,CASSPGTFSGGYTF
TRBJ1-1,NA,TRBV5-5,CASSLMDRGHTEAFF
TRBJ2-5,many,TRBV7-9,CASSRGLEETQYF
TRBJ2-7,few,TRBV7-9,CASSLVKRADYEQYF
TRBJ2-2,once,TRBV18,CASSPLRAGATGELFF
TRBJ2-3,NA,TRBV7-2,CASSHISGGSRTDTQYF
TRBJ2-7,NA,TRBV10-3,CAISEDGSGNEQYF
TRBJ2-6,once,TRBV6-1,CASSPDTGGSGANVLTF
NA,few,TRBV7-2,CASSPLGGNNEQFF
TRBJ2-3,NA,TRBV7-9,CASSLPKPDRDSSTDTQYF
TRBJ2-3,few,TRBV7-8,CASSLSGASDKSQYF
TRBJ2-1,NA,TRBV27,CASSWTSGADNEQFF
TRBJ2-7,few,TRBV28,CASSFTEGHPGNF
TRBJ2-1,many,TRBV9,CASSSPRDEQFF
TRBJ2-2,few,TRBV5-5,CASRVPTGESTGELFF
TRBJ2-3,NA,TRBV20-1,CSATSGGASTDTQYF
TRBJ1-1,NA,TRBV7-9,CASSLLGRTNGEAFF
TRBJ2-1,NA,TRBV5-6,CASSLWGDTYNEQFF
TRBJ2-7,NA,TRBV5-1,CASSPGQGIHEQYF
TRBJ2-2,NA,TRBV12-3/TRBV12-4,CASSLERGVTGGLFF
TRBJ2-3,NA,TRBV12-5,CASGRLTDTQYF